The next 2 T cell receptor beta chains were all read from a single sample in a study of blood T cell repertoires in COVID-19. Generated by immunoSEQ multiplex PCR, the TCRdb table keeps only in-frame clones and is missing some. The sample holds around 200,000 clones; roughly 90% are singletons and the top ten take more than 3.5%. The specimen sequenced was PBMCs or T cells enriched from blood (not recorded which). These receptors came from a woman in her 40s with acute COVID-19.

The chain couples TRBV15 to TRBJ1-1; 7 nucleotides match TRBD1. V lost 5 bases and J lost 1; bases outside the gene matches: 10. The CDR3 totals 16 residues. The germline V gene encodes CDR1 LNHNV and CDR2 YYDKDF (reference sequence). CDR3 region: CATSPRTGRTNTEAFF. Here the CDR3 DNA reads TGTGCCACCAGCCCGCGGACAGGAAGAACGAACACTGAAGCTTTCTTT.

The genes are TRBV29-1 and TRBJ2-7, with unresolved D. The germline V gene encodes CDR1 SQVTM and CDR2 ANQGSEA. Trimming shortened V by 7 bases and J by 2 bases, and 12 bases separated the two germline ends. The CDR3 is 12 residues long. CDR3 protein: CSAGNNAYEQYF. Here the CDR3 DNA reads TGCAGCGCTGGTAACAACGCCTACGAGCAGTACTTC.